A selection of T cell receptor beta chains follows, all from one sample in a study of graft-versus-host responses after intestinal transplantation. Method: immunoSEQ multiplex PCR; TCRdb's copy keeps in-frame clones and lacks some. The sample contains about 15,000 clones, 74% of which appear only once. The starting material was ileum tissue, obtained 14 days after transplant. The receptor set was obtained from a human patient who received an intestinal transplant, so some T cells may come from the graft donor. The CDR3 runs from the conserved cysteine through the conserved F or W. Fields, in order: J gene, clone size, D gene, V gene, CDR3 DNA, CDR3 protein. The D gene is left open where the match is weak. Some rows mark clone size as missing; the rest say once, few, many or name a class of expanded clone.

j_gene: TRBJ2-3
abundance: -
d_gene: TRBD2
v_gene: TRBV7-7
CDR3nt: TGTGCTAGCAGCCCTACTACCTCGACTAGCGGGAGTTTGAATACGCAGTATTTT
CDR3aa: CASSPTTSTSGSLNTQYF

j_gene: TRBJ2-3
abundance: -
d_gene: -
v_gene: TRBV13
CDR3nt: TGTGCCAGCAGTCCAAGGGCGCGGGAAGATACGCAGTATTTT
CDR3aa: CASSPRAREDTQYF

j_gene: TRBJ2-7
abundance: -
d_gene: -
v_gene: TRBV5-1
CDR3nt: TGCGCTCGGGAGTTCGAGCAGTACTTC
CDR3aa: CAREFEQYF

j_gene: TRBJ2-1
abundance: -
d_gene: -
v_gene: TRBV2
CDR3nt: TGTGCCAGCACGCGTGGACAACTAACTTACAATGAGCAGTTCTTC
CDR3aa: CASTRGQLTYNEQFF

j_gene: TRBJ2-1
abundance: -
d_gene: TRBD2
v_gene: TRBV9
CDR3nt: TGTGCCAGCAGCGAGCGGGAGGGCTACAATGAGCAGTTCTTC
CDR3aa: CASSEREGYNEQFF

j_gene: TRBJ1-6
abundance: -
d_gene: -
v_gene: TRBV25-1
CDR3nt: TGTGCCAGTGGAAGGGACGAGCTAAATTCACCCCTCCACTTT
CDR3aa: CASGRDELNSPLHF

j_gene: TRBJ1-1
abundance: -
d_gene: -
v_gene: TRBV6-5
CDR3nt: TGTGCCAGCAGTTACTCAGTGAACACTGAAGCTTTCTTT
CDR3aa: CASSYSVNTEAFF

j_gene: TRBJ1-5
abundance: -
d_gene: TRBD1
v_gene: TRBV19
CDR3nt: TGTGCCAGTAGTATAGGTACAGGGGAATTCGGTCAGCCCCAGCATTTT
CDR3aa: CASSIGTGEFGQPQHF

j_gene: TRBJ2-7
abundance: -
d_gene: -
v_gene: TRBV5-1
CDR3nt: TGCGCCAGCAGCTTGGGGCAGGCGCCCTACGAGCAGTACTTC
CDR3aa: CASSLGQAPYEQYF

j_gene: TRBJ1-1
abundance: -
d_gene: -
v_gene: TRBV7-2
CDR3nt: TGTGCCAGCAGCTTAGGCCTCGGGACTTCCAGGACAGAAGCTTTCTTT
CDR3aa: CASSLGLGTSRTEAFF

j_gene: TRBJ2-3
abundance: -
d_gene: TRBD2
v_gene: TRBV9
CDR3nt: TGTGCCAGCAGCGTAAGGGCTAGCGGGCTCGGAGATACGCAGTATTTT
CDR3aa: CASSVRASGLGDTQYF

j_gene: TRBJ2-1
abundance: -
d_gene: TRBD1
v_gene: TRBV11-2
CDR3nt: TGTGCCAGCAGTTTGACAGGGGGCGTCACGGATGAGCAGTTCTTC
CDR3aa: CASSLTGGVTDEQFF

j_gene: TRBJ1-4
abundance: -
d_gene: -
v_gene: TRBV27
CDR3nt: TGTGCCAGCAGTTCCACAACTAATGAAAAACTGTTTTTT
CDR3aa: CASSSTTNEKLFF

j_gene: TRBJ1-5
abundance: -
d_gene: -
v_gene: TRBV21-1
CDR3nt: TGTGCCAGCAGCACTGGCAGGGGCGATCAGCCCCAGCATTTT
CDR3aa: CASSTGRGDQPQHF

j_gene: TRBJ2-1
abundance: -
d_gene: -
v_gene: TRBV29-1
CDR3nt: TGCAGCGTTGAATACGGGAGCTCCTACAATGAGCAGTTCTTC
CDR3aa: CSVEYGSSYNEQFF

j_gene: TRBJ1-5
abundance: -
d_gene: -
v_gene: TRBV27
CDR3nt: TGTGCCAGCAGTTTATCTCCAGGGAATCAGCCCCAGCATTTT
CDR3aa: CASSLSPGNQPQHF

j_gene: TRBJ2-7
abundance: -
d_gene: TRBD1
v_gene: TRBV19
CDR3nt: TGTGCCAGTAGCAGGACAGGGGCTACCTACGAGCAGTACTTC
CDR3aa: CASSRTGATYEQYF

j_gene: TRBJ2-1
abundance: -
d_gene: TRBD2
v_gene: TRBV5-1
CDR3nt: TGCGCCAGCAGCTTTTTAGCGGGAGGAAACTACAATGAGCAGTTCTTC
CDR3aa: CASSFLAGGNYNEQFF

j_gene: TRBJ1-1
abundance: -
d_gene: TRBD1
v_gene: TRBV6-6
CDR3nt: TGTGCCAGCAGGCTAACAGGGGGCGGCTGGAACACTGAAGCTTTCTTT
CDR3aa: CASRLTGGGWNTEAFF

j_gene: TRBJ2-7
abundance: -
d_gene: -
v_gene: TRBV30
CDR3nt: TGTGCCTGGAGTTCCCCTCTTCCCGAGCAGTACTTC
CDR3aa: CAWSSPLPEQYF

j_gene: TRBJ2-7
abundance: few
d_gene: -
v_gene: TRBV5-1
CDR3nt: TGCGCCAGCAGCTTGGTTGGCTACGAGCAGTACTTC
CDR3aa: CASSLVGYEQYF

j_gene: TRBJ1-1
abundance: few
d_gene: -
v_gene: TRBV2
CDR3nt: TGTGCCAGCAGTAGGGTGAACACTGAAGCTTTCTTT
CDR3aa: CASSRVNTEAFF

j_gene: TRBJ1-1
abundance: -
d_gene: TRBD1
v_gene: TRBV27
CDR3nt: TGTGCCAGCAGTTTAAGCGGCAGGGGGCTAAGATATGAAGCTTTCTTT
CDR3aa: CASSLSGRGLRYEAFF

j_gene: TRBJ1-2
abundance: -
d_gene: TRBD1
v_gene: TRBV5-1
CDR3nt: TGCGCCAGCAGCCCCGGGACAGCACAGGGCTACACCTTC
CDR3aa: CASSPGTAQGYTF

j_gene: TRBJ2-2
abundance: -
d_gene: TRBD1
v_gene: TRBV7-9
CDR3nt: TGTGCCAGCAGCTCAGGGGACAGAGCTCTGTCGGCCGGGGAGCTGTTTTTT
CDR3aa: CASSSGDRALSAGELFF

j_gene: TRBJ1-1
abundance: few
d_gene: -
v_gene: TRBV30
CDR3nt: TGTGCCTGGAGTGTTGCAACCACTGAAGCTTTCTTT
CDR3aa: CAWSVATTEAFF

j_gene: TRBJ2-7
abundance: few
d_gene: -
v_gene: TRBV2
CDR3nt: TGTGCCAGCATCCTTCCCCAGGGCCATTACGAGCAGTACTTC
CDR3aa: CASILPQGHYEQYF

j_gene: TRBJ2-2
abundance: -
d_gene: -
v_gene: TRBV30
CDR3nt: TGTGCCTGGAGCAGCGGGCTCACCGGGGAGCTGTTTTTT
CDR3aa: CAWSSGLTGELFF

j_gene: TRBJ2-1
abundance: -
d_gene: TRBD2
v_gene: TRBV5-1
CDR3nt: TGCGCCAGCAGCTCGGGACTAGCGGGCCCTTGGGGGGACAATGAGCAGTTCTTC
CDR3aa: CASSSGLAGPWGDNEQFF

j_gene: TRBJ2-1
abundance: -
d_gene: TRBD2
v_gene: TRBV6-1
CDR3nt: TGTGCCAGCACCCCCCAGCTAGCGGGATACAATGAGCAGTTCTTC
CDR3aa: CASTPQLAGYNEQFF

j_gene: TRBJ1-2
abundance: -
d_gene: -
v_gene: TRBV19
CDR3nt: TGTGCCAGTAGTTGGACCCACTATGGCTACACCTTC
CDR3aa: CASSWTHYGYTF

j_gene: TRBJ2-2
abundance: few
d_gene: -
v_gene: TRBV27
CDR3nt: TGTGCCAGCAGCCGACAGATTACGGGGGAGCTGTTTTTT
CDR3aa: CASSRQITGELFF

j_gene: TRBJ1-4
abundance: -
d_gene: -
v_gene: TRBV29-1
CDR3nt: TGCAGCGTTCAGAAAGGAGATGAAAAACTGTTTTTT
CDR3aa: CSVQKGDEKLFF

j_gene: TRBJ2-3
abundance: -
d_gene: -
v_gene: TRBV10-3
CDR3nt: TGTGCCATCAGTGAGTCGAGAGATACGCAGTATTTT
CDR3aa: CAISESRDTQYF

j_gene: TRBJ1-1
abundance: -
d_gene: TRBD1
v_gene: TRBV5-5
CDR3nt: TGTGCCAGCAGCCGACAGGGAGGCACTGAAGCTTTCTTT
CDR3aa: CASSRQGGTEAFF

j_gene: TRBJ2-3
abundance: few
d_gene: -
v_gene: TRBV9
CDR3nt: TGTGCCAGCAGCGTAGATGATCCTCTGACAGATACGCAGTATTTT
CDR3aa: CASSVDDPLTDTQYF

j_gene: TRBJ2-5
abundance: -
d_gene: -
v_gene: TRBV6-5
CDR3nt: TGTGCCAGCAGTTACCCCGTGTCTGGCGATCGAGAGACCCAGTACTTC
CDR3aa: CASSYPVSGDRETQYF

j_gene: TRBJ2-7
abundance: -
d_gene: -
v_gene: TRBV21-1
CDR3nt: TGTGCCGCTTCCTACGAGCAGTACTTC
CDR3aa: CAASYEQYF

j_gene: TRBJ1-4
abundance: -
d_gene: -
v_gene: TRBV7-2
CDR3nt: TGTGCCAGCAGCACCCATGGGGGAGATGAAAAACTGTTTTTT
CDR3aa: CASSTHGGDEKLFF

j_gene: TRBJ2-1
abundance: few
d_gene: -
v_gene: TRBV7-9
CDR3nt: TGTGCCACGACGGGGCTTTCCTACAATGAGCAGTTCTTC
CDR3aa: CATTGLSYNEQFF

j_gene: TRBJ1-4
abundance: -
d_gene: -
v_gene: TRBV14
CDR3nt: TGTGCCAGCAGCCTTTACCGGGACACGGGTGAAAAACTGTTTTTT
CDR3aa: CASSLYRDTGEKLFF

j_gene: TRBJ2-3
abundance: -
d_gene: -
v_gene: TRBV11-2
CDR3nt: TGTGCCAGCAGCTTTTCGGGAGACCCAGATACGCAGTATTTT
CDR3aa: CASSFSGDPDTQYF

j_gene: TRBJ2-2
abundance: -
d_gene: TRBD1
v_gene: TRBV4-1
CDR3nt: TGCGCCAGCACGACAGGGTACTTCACCGGGGAGCTGTTTTTT
CDR3aa: CASTTGYFTGELFF

j_gene: TRBJ2-2
abundance: -
d_gene: -
v_gene: TRBV27
CDR3nt: TGTGCCAGCAGCCCGTTAGGCCCCACCGGGGAGCTGTTTTTT
CDR3aa: CASSPLGPTGELFF

j_gene: TRBJ1-5
abundance: -
d_gene: -
v_gene: TRBV27
CDR3nt: TGTGCCAGCAGTTCCGCCCCGGGGGGGTATCAGCCCCAGCATTTT
CDR3aa: CASSSAPGGYQPQHF

j_gene: TRBJ2-5
abundance: -
d_gene: -
v_gene: TRBV7-2
CDR3nt: TGTGCCAGCAGCTTAGGCGGCGCGATCCAAGAGACCCAGTACTTC
CDR3aa: CASSLGGAIQETQYF

j_gene: TRBJ2-1
abundance: -
d_gene: -
v_gene: TRBV21-1
CDR3nt: TGTGCCAGCTCCCAACCGAAGATAGCGGGAGTGTCCTACAATGAGCAGTTCTTC
CDR3aa: CASSQPKIAGVSYNEQFF

j_gene: TRBJ1-5
abundance: -
d_gene: TRBD1
v_gene: TRBV2
CDR3nt: TGTGCCAGCAGTAAAGACAGGGGGAATCAGCCCCAGCATTTT
CDR3aa: CASSKDRGNQPQHF

j_gene: TRBJ1-2
abundance: -
d_gene: TRBD1
v_gene: TRBV7-2
CDR3nt: TGTGCCAGCAGCATCGGGACAGGGCGCCTCTATGGCTACACCTTC
CDR3aa: CASSIGTGRLYGYTF

j_gene: TRBJ2-1
abundance: few
d_gene: -
v_gene: TRBV21-1
CDR3nt: TGTGCCAGCAGCCTGAAGGGGGGACTAGCGGGCTTGAGCTCCTACAATGAGCAGTTCTTC
CDR3aa: CASSLKGGLAGLSSYNEQFF

j_gene: TRBJ2-5
abundance: few
d_gene: -
v_gene: TRBV2
CDR3nt: TGTGCCAGCAGTGAAGCTGGGCACCTACAAGAGACCCAGTACTTC
CDR3aa: CASSEAGHLQETQYF

j_gene: TRBJ2-7
abundance: -
d_gene: TRBD1
v_gene: TRBV9
CDR3nt: TGTGCCAGCAGCGCCCGAGACAGGGGGCACTACTCATCCTACGAGCAGTACTTC
CDR3aa: CASSARDRGHYSSYEQYF

j_gene: TRBJ2-5
abundance: -
d_gene: -
v_gene: TRBV2
CDR3nt: TGTGCCAGCAGTGAGGAAGGCCATGGAGGGGAGACCCAGTACTTC
CDR3aa: CASSEEGHGGETQYF

j_gene: TRBJ2-5
abundance: -
d_gene: TRBD1
v_gene: TRBV13
CDR3nt: TGTGCCAGCAGCGAGCGGACAGGGGGAGAGACCCAGTACTTC
CDR3aa: CASSERTGGETQYF

j_gene: TRBJ1-1
abundance: once
d_gene: TRBD1
v_gene: TRBV5-1
CDR3nt: TGCGCCAGCAGCTGGTTCTCGGGACAGGGGGCGAATGAAGCTTTCTTT
CDR3aa: CASSWFSGQGANEAFF

j_gene: TRBJ1-2
abundance: medium-sized
d_gene: TRBD1
v_gene: TRBV27
CDR3nt: TGTGCCAGCAGTTTATCCAGGGGGGGAGGCTACACCTTC
CDR3aa: CASSLSRGGGYTF

j_gene: TRBJ1-1
abundance: -
d_gene: -
v_gene: TRBV7-9
CDR3nt: TGTGCCAGCAGCTTATCGCGAGAGACGAACACTGAAGCTTTCTTT
CDR3aa: CASSLSRETNTEAFF

j_gene: TRBJ1-5
abundance: -
d_gene: -
v_gene: TRBV6-5
CDR3nt: TGTGCCAGCAGTTCACAGGGCGAAGGGCCCCAGCATTTT
CDR3aa: CASSSQGEGPQHF

j_gene: TRBJ1-3
abundance: -
d_gene: -
v_gene: TRBV2
CDR3nt: TGTGCCAGCAGTGACCAGGCCATGGCGGGAAACACCATATATTTT
CDR3aa: CASSDQAMAGNTIYF